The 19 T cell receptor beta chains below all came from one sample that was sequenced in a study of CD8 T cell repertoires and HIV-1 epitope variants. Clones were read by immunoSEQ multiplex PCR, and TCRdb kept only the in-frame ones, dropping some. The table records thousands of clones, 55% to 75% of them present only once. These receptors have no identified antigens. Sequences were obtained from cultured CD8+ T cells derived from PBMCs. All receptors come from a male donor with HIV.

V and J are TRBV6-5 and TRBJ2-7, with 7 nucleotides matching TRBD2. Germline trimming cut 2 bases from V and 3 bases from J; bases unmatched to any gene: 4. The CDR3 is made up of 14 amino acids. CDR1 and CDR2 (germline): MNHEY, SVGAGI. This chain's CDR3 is CASSYGGGLYEQYF. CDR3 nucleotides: TGTGCCAGCAGTTACGGCGGGGGACTCTACGAGCAGTACTTC.

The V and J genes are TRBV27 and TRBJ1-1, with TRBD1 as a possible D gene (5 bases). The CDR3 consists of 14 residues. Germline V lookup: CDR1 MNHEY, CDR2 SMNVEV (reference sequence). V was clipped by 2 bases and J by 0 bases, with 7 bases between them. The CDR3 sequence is CASSLKGLNTEAFF. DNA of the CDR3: TGTGCCAGCAGTTTAAAGGGACTGAACACTGAAGCTTTCTTT.

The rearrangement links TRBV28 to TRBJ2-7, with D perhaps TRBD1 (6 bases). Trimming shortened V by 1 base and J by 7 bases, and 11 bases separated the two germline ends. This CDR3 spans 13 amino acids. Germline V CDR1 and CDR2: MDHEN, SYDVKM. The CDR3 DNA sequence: TGTGCCAGCAGTTTATACAGGGTTGGGGAGCAGTACTTC. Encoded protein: CASSLYRVGEQYF.

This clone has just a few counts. The CDR3 DNA sequence: TGTGCCAGCAGTTTTGAGGTTCAGCCCCAGCATTTT. Protein sequence: CASSFEVQPQHF. V and J are TRBV28 and TRBJ1-5; D unresolved. Germline V lookup: CDR1 MDHEN, CDR2 SYDVKM. The CDR3 has 12 residues. The V gene lost 3 bases and the J gene lost 6 bases, with 6 bases spanning the gap.

CDR3 protein: CASSLGTNTEAFF. The CDR3 DNA reads as TGTGCCAGCAGCTTGGGGACGAACACTGAAGCTTTCTTT. The chain links TRBV5-4 to TRBJ1-1; D is uncertain. Germline V gene sequence: CDR1 SGHNT, CDR2 YYREEE (reference sequence). V dropped 0 bases and J dropped 1 base, with 4 bases sitting between them. This CDR3 is 13 amino acids long.

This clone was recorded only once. The CDR3 protein is CASSQDTAGGYQETQYF. DNA for the CDR3: TGTGCCAGCAGCCAAGATACAGCAGGGGGATACCAAGAGACCCAGTACTTC. J is TRBJ2-5 and V is TRBV14; 7 bases fit TRBD1. This CDR3 region has 17 residues. With V trimmed by 0 bases and J by 0 bases, 7 bases remained unmatched. CDR1 SGHDN and CDR2 FVKESK come from the germline V gene.

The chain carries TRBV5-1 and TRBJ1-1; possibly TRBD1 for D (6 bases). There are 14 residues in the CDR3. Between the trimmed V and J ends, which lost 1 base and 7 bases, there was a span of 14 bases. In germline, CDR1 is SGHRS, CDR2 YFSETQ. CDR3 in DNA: TGCGCCAGCAGCTTGAACAGGGAGGCCCTTGAAGCTTTCTTT. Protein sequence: CASSLNREALEAFF.

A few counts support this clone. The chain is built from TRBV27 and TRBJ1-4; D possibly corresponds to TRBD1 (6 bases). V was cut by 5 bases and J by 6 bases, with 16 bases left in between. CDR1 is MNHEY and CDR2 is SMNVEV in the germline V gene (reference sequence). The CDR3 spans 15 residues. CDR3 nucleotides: TGTGCCAGCAGTCCTTGGACAGATGAGGATGAAAAACTGTTTTTT. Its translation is CASSPWTDEDEKLFF.

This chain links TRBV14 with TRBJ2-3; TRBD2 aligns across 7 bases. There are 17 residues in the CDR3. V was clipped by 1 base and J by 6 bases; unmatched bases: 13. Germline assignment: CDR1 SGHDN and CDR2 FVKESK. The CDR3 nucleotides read TGTGCCAGCAGCCAAGTTCCCCAGCGGGGCTTCGGGGATACGCAGTATTTT. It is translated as CASSQVPQRGFGDTQYF.

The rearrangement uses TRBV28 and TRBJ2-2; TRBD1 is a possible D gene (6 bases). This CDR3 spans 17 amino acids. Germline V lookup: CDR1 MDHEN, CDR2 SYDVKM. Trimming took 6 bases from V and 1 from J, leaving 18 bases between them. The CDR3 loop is CASSHLKGDVNTGELFF. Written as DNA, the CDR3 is TGTGCCAGCAGCCATCTTAAGGGGGATGTGAACACCGGGGAGCTGTTTTTT.

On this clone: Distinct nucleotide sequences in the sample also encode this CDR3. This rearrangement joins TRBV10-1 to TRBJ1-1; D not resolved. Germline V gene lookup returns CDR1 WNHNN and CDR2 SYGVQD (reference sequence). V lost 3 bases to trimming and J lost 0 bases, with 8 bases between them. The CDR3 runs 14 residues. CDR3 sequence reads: CASSDGSLNTEAFF. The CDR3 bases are TGCGCCAGCAGTGACGGATCGTTGAACACTGAAGCTTTCTTT.

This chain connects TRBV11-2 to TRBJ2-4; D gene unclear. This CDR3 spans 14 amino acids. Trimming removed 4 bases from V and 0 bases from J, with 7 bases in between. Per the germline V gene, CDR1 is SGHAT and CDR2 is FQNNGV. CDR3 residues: CASSSDVAKNIQYF. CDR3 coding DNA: TGTGCCAGCAGCTCCGATGTAGCCAAAAACATTCAGTACTTC.

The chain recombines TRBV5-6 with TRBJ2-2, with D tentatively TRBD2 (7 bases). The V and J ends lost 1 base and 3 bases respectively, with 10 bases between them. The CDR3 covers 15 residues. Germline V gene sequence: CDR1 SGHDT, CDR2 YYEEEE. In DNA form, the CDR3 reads TGTGCCAGCAGCTTGTGGGGGGGCGACACCGGGGAGCTGTTTTTT. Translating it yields CASSLWGGDTGELFF.

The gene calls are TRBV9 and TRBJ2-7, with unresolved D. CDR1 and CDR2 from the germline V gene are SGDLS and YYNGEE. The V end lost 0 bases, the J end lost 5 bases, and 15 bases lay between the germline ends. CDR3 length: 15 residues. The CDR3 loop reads CASSVGDRVADEQYF. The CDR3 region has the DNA TGTGCCAGCAGCGTAGGTGACCGGGTGGCGGACGAGCAGTACTTC.

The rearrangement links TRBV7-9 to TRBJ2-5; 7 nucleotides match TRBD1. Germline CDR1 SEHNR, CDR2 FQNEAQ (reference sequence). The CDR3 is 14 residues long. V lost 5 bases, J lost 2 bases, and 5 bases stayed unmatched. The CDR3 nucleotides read TGTGCCAGCAGCCCCGGGACAGCGCAAGAGACCCAGTACTTC. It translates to CASSPGTAQETQYF.

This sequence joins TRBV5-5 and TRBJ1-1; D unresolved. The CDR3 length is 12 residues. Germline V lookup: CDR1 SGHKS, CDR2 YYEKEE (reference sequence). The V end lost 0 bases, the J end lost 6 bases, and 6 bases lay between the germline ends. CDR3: CASSLGYSEAFF. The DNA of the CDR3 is TGTGCCAGCAGCTTGGGGTACTCTGAAGCTTTCTTT.

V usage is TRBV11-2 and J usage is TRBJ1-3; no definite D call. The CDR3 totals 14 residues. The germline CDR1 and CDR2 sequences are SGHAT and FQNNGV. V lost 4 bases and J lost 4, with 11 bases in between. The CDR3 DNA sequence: TGTGCCAGCAGCTCAGCGGACCGGGGAAACACCATATATTTT. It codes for CASSSADRGNTIYF.

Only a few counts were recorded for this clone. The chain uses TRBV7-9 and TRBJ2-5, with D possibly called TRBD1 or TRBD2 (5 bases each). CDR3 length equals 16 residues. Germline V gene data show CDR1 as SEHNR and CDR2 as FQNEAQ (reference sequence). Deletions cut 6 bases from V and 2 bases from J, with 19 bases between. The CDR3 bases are TGTGCCAGCAGTCCTGTCCCGGGACGTAGACAAGAGACCCAGTACTTC. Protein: CASSPVPGRRQETQYF.

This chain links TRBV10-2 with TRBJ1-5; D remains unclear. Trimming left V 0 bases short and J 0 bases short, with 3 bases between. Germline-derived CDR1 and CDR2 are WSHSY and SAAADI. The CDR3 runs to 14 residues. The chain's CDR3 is CASSESGSNQPQHF. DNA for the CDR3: TGCGCCAGCAGTGAGTCTGGTAGCAATCAGCCCCAGCATTTT.